These 13 T cell receptor beta chains share one sample of origin, sequenced in a study of shared clonotypes between healthy human individuals. TCRdb's copy holds only in-frame clones and misses some; the assay was immunoSEQ multiplex PCR. The data contain roughly 2,300,000 clones, about 90% of them singletons. Sequencing used naive CD4+ T cells from PBMCs. The subset here: CD45RA+ positively selected. These receptors all come from a man aged 18-30 years in good health. Some clones in this sample may be carry-over from other donors' samples.

The V gene is TRBV9, the J gene TRBJ1-3; D gene unclear. Germline CDR1 reads SGDLS; CDR2 reads YYNGEE. CDR3 size: 15 residues. Trimming stripped 0 bases from V and 2 bases from J, with 9 bases between. CDR3 nucleotides: TGTGCCAGCAGCGTAGAAATGGGAACTGGAAACACCATATATTTT. It is translated as CASSVEMGTGNTIYF. Full variable domain (missing parts from reference TRBV9 and TRBJ1-3): DSGVTQTPKHLITATGQRVTLRCSPRSGDLSVYWYQQSLDQGLQFLIQYYNGEERAKGNILERFSAQQFPDLHSELNLSSLELGDSALYFCASSVEMGTGNTIYFGEGSWLTVV.

The chain employs TRBV19 and TRBJ2-2, with TRBD2 as a possible D gene (7 bases). The CDR3 runs 16 residues. The ends were cut back, 3 bases at V and 3 bases at J, with 14 bases in the middle. Germline V gives CDR1 LNHDA, CDR2 SQIVND (reference sequence). The CDR3 is CASSIPGGAYTGELFF. CDR3 sequence (DNA): TGTGCCAGTAGTATTCCGGGGGGCGCGTACACCGGGGAGCTGTTTTTT.

The chain joins TRBV5-1 to TRBJ2-7; no definite D call. This CDR3 is 14 amino acids long. From germline, CDR1 is SGHRS and CDR2 YFSETQ. V lost 1 base, J lost 0 bases, and 8 bases lay in between. The CDR3 bases are TGCGCCAGCAGCTTGAAGGTTAGCTCCTACGAGCAGTACTTC. This sequence encodes CASSLKVSSYEQYF.

The chain recombines TRBV4-2 with TRBJ2-7; maybe TRBD2 (6 bases). V gave up 6 bases and J gave up 2 bases, with 20 bases separating them. The CDR3 length is 16 residues. CDR1 and CDR2 (germline): LGHNA, YNFKEQ. CDR3 in amino acids: CASRSLVGTSTYEQYF. DNA of the CDR3: TGTGCCAGCAGGAGCCTTGTCGGTACTAGCACCTACGAGCAGTACTTC.

The chain is built from TRBV19 and TRBJ1-4; no clear D gene. Germline V gene sequence: CDR1 LNHDA, CDR2 SQIVND (reference sequence). V shed 4 bases and J shed 5 bases, with 11 bases lying between them. The CDR3 length is 14 residues. The CDR3 here is CASSTTSRNEKLFF. The CDR3 DNA is TGTGCCAGTAGTACGACATCTAGGAATGAAAAACTGTTTTTT.

V is TRBV7-2 and J is TRBJ2-7; 9 bases agree with TRBD2. Germline CDR1 reads SGHTA; CDR2 reads FQGNSA. The junction had 9 bases not matched to a gene; V was cut back by 2 bases and J by 7 bases. This CDR3 is 15 amino acids long. In DNA, the CDR3 is TGTGCCAGCAGCTTATCCCGGGACAGCGGGGGGGAGCAGTACTTC. It yields the protein CASSLSRDSGGEQYF.

The chain links TRBV5-1 to TRBJ2-3; 16 nucleotides match TRBD2. The CDR3 has 16 amino acids. Germline V gene lookup returns CDR1 SGHRS and CDR2 YFSETQ. J was trimmed by 6 bases and V by 3 bases; bases with no gene match: 4. The CDR3 nucleotides read TGCGCCAGCAGCTCCGGGACTAGCGGGAGGGGCGATACGCAGTATTTT. Amino acid sequence: CASSSGTSGRGDTQYF.

This clone was picked up one time. CDR3 in amino acids: CASSPGAFTQETQYF. Written as DNA, the CDR3 is TGCGCCAGCAGCCCGGGGGCCTTTACACAAGAGACCCAGTACTTC. The chain employs TRBV5-1 and TRBJ2-5, with D possibly being TRBD1 or TRBD2 (6 bases each). Germline CDR1 and CDR2: SGHRS and YFSETQ. The CDR3 consists of 15 residues. V dropped 4 bases and J dropped 2 bases, with 15 bases sitting between them. Full variable domain (remainder filled in from reference TRBV5-1 and TRBJ2-5): KAGVTQTPRYLIKTRGQQVTLSCSPISGHRSVSWYQQTPGQGLQFLFEYFSETQRNKGNFPGRFSGRQFSNSRSEMNVSTLELGDSALYLCASSPGAFTQETQYFGPGTRLLVL.

V gene TRBV5-1 combines with J gene TRBJ1-2; D is undetermined. Germline CDR1 and CDR2: SGHRS and YFSETQ. This CDR3 comprises 16 residues. V shed 4 bases and J shed 2 bases, with 18 bases lying between them. CDR3 bases: TGCGCCAGCAGCGCTGGGATACCGGCAGCCAACTATGGCTACACCTTC. Amino acids: CASSAGIPAANYGYTF.

The chain is built from TRBV7-9 and TRBJ1-6; perhaps TRBD1 as D (5 bases). Germline loops: CDR1 SEHNR, CDR2 FQNEAQ (reference sequence). The V end was cut by 5 bases, the J end by 14 bases, with 22 bases between. This CDR3 region has 15 residues. The CDR3 DNA sequence: TGTGCCAGCAGCCCCGGTCTTATTAACAGGCCCACCCTCCACTTT. Translating it yields CASSPGLINRPTLHF.

The CDR3 loop reads CASSALPGQGRPEAFF. The CDR3 DNA reads TGTGCCAGCAGCGCTCTCCCGGGACAGGGGAGGCCTGAAGCTTTCTTT. The rearrangement uses TRBV5-5 and TRBJ1-1, with 10 bases aligning to TRBD1. CDR3 length: 16 residues. The germline V gene has CDR1 SGHKS and CDR2 YYEKEE (reference sequence). Losses at the gene ends were 4 bases for V and 6 bases for J; bases not matched to a gene: 12.

The chain carries TRBV11-1 and TRBJ2-1; 15 nucleotides align to TRBD2. The CDR3 covers 18 residues. In germline, CDR1 is SGHAT, CDR2 FQDESV (reference sequence). The junction had 15 bases not matched to a gene; V was cut back by 5 bases and J by 10 bases. The CDR3 nucleotides are TGTGCCAGCAGCAGCCGGACTAGCGGGAGGGCTCACCGGGGGGAGCAGTTCTTC. It codes for CASSSRTSGRAHRGEQFF.

This sequence joins TRBV10-3 and TRBJ1-5, with D unresolved. CDR3 length: 14 amino acids. Between the trimmed V and J ends, which lost 8 bases and 2 bases, there was a span of 13 bases. Germline lookup yields CDR1 ENHRY and CDR2 SYGVKD. The CDR3 here is CAISDVLRNQPQHF. For the CDR3, the DNA is TGTGCCATCTCTGACGTTTTGCGCAATCAGCCCCAGCATTTT.